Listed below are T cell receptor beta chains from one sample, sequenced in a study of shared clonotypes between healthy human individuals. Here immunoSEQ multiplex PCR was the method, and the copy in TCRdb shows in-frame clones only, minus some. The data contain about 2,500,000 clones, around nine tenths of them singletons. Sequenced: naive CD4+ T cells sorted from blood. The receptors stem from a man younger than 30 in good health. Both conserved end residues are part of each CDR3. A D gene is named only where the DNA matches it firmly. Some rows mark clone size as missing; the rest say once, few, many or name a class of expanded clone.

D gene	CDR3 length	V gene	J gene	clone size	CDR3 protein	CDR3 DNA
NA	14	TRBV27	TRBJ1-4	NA	CASSLAGLGEKLFF	TGTGCCAGCAGTTTAGCAGGTTTAGGTGAAAAACTGTTTTTT
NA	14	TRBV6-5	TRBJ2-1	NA	CASSYVGVGEVQFF	TGTGCCAGCAGTTACGTGGGGGTGGGTGAAGTGCAGTTCTTC
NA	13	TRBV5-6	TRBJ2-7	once	CASSSGRDYEQYF	TGTGCCAGCAGCTCCGGACGGGACTACGAGCAGTACTTC
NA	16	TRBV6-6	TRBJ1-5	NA	CASSYSLQGLDQPQHF	TGTGCCAGCAGTTACTCATTACAGGGCTTGGACCAGCCCCAGCATTTT
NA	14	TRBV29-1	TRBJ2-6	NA	CSVEWGSGANVLTF	TGCAGCGTTGAATGGGGGTCTGGGGCCAACGTCCTGACTTTC
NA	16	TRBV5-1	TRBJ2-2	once	CASSLEAGARTGELFF	TGCGCCAGCAGCTTGGAGGCAGGGGCGAGGACCGGGGAGCTGTTTTTT
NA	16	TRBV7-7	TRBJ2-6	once	CASSPDPSSGANVLTF	TGTGCTAGCAGCCCGGACCCTAGCTCTGGGGCCAACGTCCTGACTTTC
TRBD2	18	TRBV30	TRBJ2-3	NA	CAWIRGRTSGSSTDTQYF	TGTGCCTGGATAAGGGGCCGCACCAGCGGGAGCAGCACAGATACGCAGTATTTT
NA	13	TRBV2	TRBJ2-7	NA	CASTGQDSYEQYF	TGTGCCAGCACGGGGCAGGACTCCTACGAGCAGTACTTC
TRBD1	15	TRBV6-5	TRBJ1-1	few	CASSYRSTGASEAFF	TGTGCCAGCAGTTACAGAAGTACAGGGGCATCTGAAGCTTTCTTT
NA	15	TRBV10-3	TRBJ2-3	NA	CAIRWGGAGIDTQYF	TGTGCCATCAGGTGGGGCGGGGCAGGGATTGATACGCAGTATTTT
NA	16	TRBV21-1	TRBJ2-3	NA	CASSIRLAGVTDTQYF	TGTGCCAGCAGCATAAGACTAGCGGGAGTCACAGATACGCAGTATTTT
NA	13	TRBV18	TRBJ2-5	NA	CASSGTPQETQYF	TGTGCCAGCTCAGGGACACCCCAAGAGACCCAGTACTTC
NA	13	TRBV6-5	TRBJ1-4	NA	CASSRATNEKLFF	TGTGCCAGCAGCCGAGCAACTAATGAAAAACTGTTTTTT
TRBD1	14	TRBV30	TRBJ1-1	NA	CAWADRGSISEAFF	TGTGCCTGGGCGGACAGGGGGAGTATATCTGAAGCTTTCTTT
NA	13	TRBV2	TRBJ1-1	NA	CASSVYTGTEAFF	TGTGCCAGCAGTGTTTACACGGGCACTGAAGCTTTCTTT
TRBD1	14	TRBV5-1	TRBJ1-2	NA	CASREGQGRYGYTF	TGCGCCAGCAGGGAGGGACAGGGTCGCTATGGCTACACCTTC
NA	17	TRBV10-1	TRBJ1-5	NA	CASSRFGRFGGNQPQHF	TGCGCCAGCAGTCGCTTCGGGAGGTTCGGCGGCAATCAGCCCCAGCATTTT
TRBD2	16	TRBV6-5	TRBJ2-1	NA	CASSYSSLAGGGEQFF	TGTGCCAGCAGTTACAGTAGTCTAGCGGGAGGAGGTGAGCAGTTCTTC
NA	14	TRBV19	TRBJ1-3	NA	CASAPWDSGNTIYF	TGTGCCAGTGCCCCGTGGGACTCTGGAAACACCATATATTTT
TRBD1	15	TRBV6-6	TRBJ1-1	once	CASRAGGRGNTEAFF	TGTGCCAGCAGGGCAGGGGGCAGGGGGAACACTGAAGCTTTCTTT
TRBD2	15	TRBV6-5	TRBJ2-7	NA	CASTSQRGGLSEQYF	TGTGCCAGCACTAGCCAAAGGGGAGGGTTGAGCGAGCAGTACTTC
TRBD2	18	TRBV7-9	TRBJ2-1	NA	CASSLRTSGGSSYNEQFF	TGTGCCAGCAGCTTAAGGACTAGCGGGGGTAGCTCCTACAATGAGCAGTTCTTC
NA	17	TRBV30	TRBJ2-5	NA	CAWGGTTPQGRGGTQYF	TGTGCCTGGGGTGGGACGACCCCCCAGGGCAGGGGTGGGACCCAGTACTTC
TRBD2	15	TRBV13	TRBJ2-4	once	CASSFYAGTSGFQYF	TGTGCCAGCAGCTTTTATGCCGGGACTAGCGGGTTTCAGTACTTC
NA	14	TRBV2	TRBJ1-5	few	CASSVQISNQPQHF	TGTGCCAGCAGTGTGCAGATTAGCAATCAGCCCCAGCATTTT
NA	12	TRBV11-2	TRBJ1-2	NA	CASSPTGNGYTF	TGTGCCAGCAGCCCTACAGGGAATGGCTACACCTTC
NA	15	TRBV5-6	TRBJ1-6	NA	CASSFPAVGNSPLHF	TGTGCCAGCAGCTTCCCGGCCGTGGGTAATTCACCCCTCCACTTT
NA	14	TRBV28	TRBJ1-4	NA	CASSLSLGEEKLFF	TGTGCCAGCAGTTTATCCCTGGGGGAGGAAAAACTGTTTTTT
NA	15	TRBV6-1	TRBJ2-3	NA	CASSESGSIVRAQYF	TGTGCCAGCAGTGAGTCAGGGTCTATCGTAAGGGCGCAGTATTTT
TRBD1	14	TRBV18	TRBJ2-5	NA	CASSPRQGKETQYF	TGTGCCAGCTCACCCAGACAGGGGAAAGAGACCCAGTACTTC
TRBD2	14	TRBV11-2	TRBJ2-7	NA	CASSPGGGPYEQYF	TGTGCCAGCAGCCCGGGGGGGGGACCGTACGAGCAGTACTTC
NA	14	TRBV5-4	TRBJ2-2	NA	CASSFIENTGELFF	TGTGCCAGCAGCTTTATCGAAAACACCGGGGAGCTGTTTTTT
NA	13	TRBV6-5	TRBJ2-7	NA	CASTPGGLYEQYF	TGTGCCAGCACCCCCGGGGGACTCTACGAGCAGTACTTC
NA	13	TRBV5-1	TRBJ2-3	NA	CASSSGFSDTQYF	TGCGCCAGCAGCTCGGGTTTCTCAGATACGCAGTATTTT
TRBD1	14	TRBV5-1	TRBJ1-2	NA	CASRRETGPYGYTF	TGCGCCAGCAGAAGGGAGACAGGGCCCTATGGCTACACCTTC
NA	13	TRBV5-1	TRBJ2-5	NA	CASSSWRGETQYF	TGCGCCAGCAGCTCCTGGCGGGGCGAGACCCAGTACTTC
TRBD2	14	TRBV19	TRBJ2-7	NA	CASSKLADPYEQYF	TGTGCCAGTAGTAAACTAGCGGACCCCTACGAGCAGTACTTC
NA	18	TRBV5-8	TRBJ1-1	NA	CASSLNGRVKVMNTEAFF	TGTGCCAGCAGCTTGAATGGCAGGGTGAAGGTAATGAACACTGAAGCTTTCTTT
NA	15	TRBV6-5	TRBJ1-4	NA	CASSYSGGFNEKLFF	TGTGCCAGCAGTTACTCTGGGGGTTTTAATGAAAAACTGTTTTTT
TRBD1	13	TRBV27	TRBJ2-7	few	CASTTRQGGEQYF	TGTGCCAGCACAACACGACAGGGTGGCGAGCAGTACTTC
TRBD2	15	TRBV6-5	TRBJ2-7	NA	CASSYSEAGSYEQYF	TGTGCCAGCAGTTACAGCGAAGCGGGGTCCTACGAGCAGTACTTC
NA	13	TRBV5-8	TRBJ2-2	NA	CASRQGGTGELFF	TGTGCCAGCCGTCAGGGGGGCACCGGGGAGCTGTTTTTT